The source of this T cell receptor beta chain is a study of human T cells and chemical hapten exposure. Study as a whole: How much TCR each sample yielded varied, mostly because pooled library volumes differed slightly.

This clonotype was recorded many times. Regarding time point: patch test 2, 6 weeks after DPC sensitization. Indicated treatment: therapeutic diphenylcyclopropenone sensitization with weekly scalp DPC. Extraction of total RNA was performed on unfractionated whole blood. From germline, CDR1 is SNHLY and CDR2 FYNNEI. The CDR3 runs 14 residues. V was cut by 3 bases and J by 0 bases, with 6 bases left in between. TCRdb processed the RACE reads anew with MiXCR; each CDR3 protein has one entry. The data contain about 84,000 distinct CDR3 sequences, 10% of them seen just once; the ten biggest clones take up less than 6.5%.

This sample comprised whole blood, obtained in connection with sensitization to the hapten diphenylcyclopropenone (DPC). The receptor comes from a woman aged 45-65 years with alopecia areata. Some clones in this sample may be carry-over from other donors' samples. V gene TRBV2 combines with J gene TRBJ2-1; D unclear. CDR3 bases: TGTGCCAGCAGTGACTACCTCTCCTACAATGAGCAGTTCTTC. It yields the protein CASSDYLSYNEQFF.